These 2 T cell receptor beta chains came from one sample sequenced in a study of blood T cells in healthy people across ages. Together with a sample-barcoded 5' primer, a J-beta primer mix was included in a second PCR lasting about 7 to 11 cycles. MiXCR, run by TCRdb on the 5' RACE reads, gives a single entry per CDR3 protein. The sample records 800,000 or so distinct CDR3 sequences, about 47% being singletons. Source material: blood. These receptors came from a man of 80 years or more in good health.

The chain uses TRBV12-3 or TRBV12-4 and TRBJ1-1; D gene unclear. Trimming removed 1 base at V and 1 base at J, with 10 bases between. This CDR3 is 15 amino acids long. Here the CDR3 DNA reads TGTGCCAGCAGTTTAGGGCCCGAGAGGAACACTGAAGCTTTCTTT. Protein product: CASSLGPERNTEAFF.

This clonotype was seen only a few times. The chain has TRBV12-3 or TRBV12-4 and TRBJ2-3, with D hard to call. Trimming left V 3 bases short and J 0 bases short, with 13 bases between. The CDR3 is made up of 16 amino acids. This CDR3 is CASSFLGRFSTDTQYF. Written as DNA, the CDR3 is TGTGCCAGCAGTTTTCTTGGTAGGTTTAGCACAGATACGCAGTATTTT.